This is a list of T cell receptor beta chains from one sample in a study of blood T cell repertoires in COVID-19. Clones were sequenced by immunoSEQ multiplex PCR, and TCRdb holds only the in-frame ones, with some missing. This sample carries about 120,000 clones, about 80% of them seen once, and the ten largest clones take roughly 7%. Sequencing used peripheral blood. The source is an older man with active or convalescent COVID-19. Each CDR3 is given with its conserved first and last residue. The order of the fields is CDR3 length, clone size, V gene, J gene, D gene, CDR3 DNA, CDR3 protein. The D gene is left open where the match is weak. Clone size is not always given. Where it is, it says once, few, many or a class for expanded clones.

cdr3_length: 15
clone_size: once
v_call: TRBV6-2/TRBV6-3
j_call: TRBJ2-1
d_call: -
cdr3_nt: TGTGCCAGCAGCTACTCCGGGACACTGCTCGATGAGCAGTTCTTC
cdr3_aa: CASSYSGTLLDEQFF

cdr3_length: 13
clone_size: -
v_call: TRBV20-1
j_call: TRBJ1-1
d_call: -
cdr3_nt: TGCAGTGCTAGTTCACAGGGTAGGGCTGAAGCTTTCTTT
cdr3_aa: CSASSQGRAEAFF

cdr3_length: 16
clone_size: -
v_call: TRBV9
j_call: TRBJ2-5
d_call: TRBD2
cdr3_nt: TGTGCCAGCAGCCCGGACACTAGCGGGAGACCGGAGACCCAGTACTTC
cdr3_aa: CASSPDTSGRPETQYF

cdr3_length: 13
clone_size: -
v_call: TRBV7-3
j_call: TRBJ1-2
d_call: -
cdr3_nt: TGTGCCAGCAGCCGCGACAGCCTGGGGGGCTACACCTTC
cdr3_aa: CASSRDSLGGYTF

cdr3_length: 14
clone_size: -
v_call: TRBV11-2
j_call: TRBJ2-4
d_call: TRBD1
cdr3_nt: TGTGCCAGCTCCGACCAGACAGGGGCCGCCATTCAGTACTTC
cdr3_aa: CASSDQTGAAIQYF

cdr3_length: 14
clone_size: -
v_call: TRBV6-5
j_call: TRBJ2-5
d_call: TRBD1
cdr3_nt: TGTGCCAGCAGTTACGGGACAGGACAAGAGACCCAGTACTTC
cdr3_aa: CASSYGTGQETQYF

cdr3_length: 16
clone_size: -
v_call: TRBV5-1
j_call: TRBJ1-2
d_call: -
cdr3_nt: TGCGCCAGCAGCTTGGAGGGCCTGACAGGTTCCTATGGCTACACCTTC
cdr3_aa: CASSLEGLTGSYGYTF

cdr3_length: 17
clone_size: few
v_call: TRBV7-6
j_call: TRBJ1-3
d_call: -
cdr3_nt: TGTGCCAGCAGCTTAGCCCCCACGGTCCTATTTGGAAACACCATATATTTT
cdr3_aa: CASSLAPTVLFGNTIYF

cdr3_length: 16
clone_size: -
v_call: TRBV7-9
j_call: TRBJ2-7
d_call: -
cdr3_nt: TGTGCCAGCAGCCCCACGTCAGGATGGGCCCCCTACGAGCAGTACTTC
cdr3_aa: CASSPTSGWAPYEQYF

cdr3_length: 14
clone_size: -
v_call: TRBV7-2
j_call: TRBJ2-7
d_call: -
cdr3_nt: TGTGCCAGCAGCTTAGGCGGGCCTACCTACGAGCAGTACTTC
cdr3_aa: CASSLGGPTYEQYF

cdr3_length: 16
clone_size: few
v_call: TRBV2
j_call: TRBJ1-5
d_call: TRBD1
cdr3_nt: TGTGCCAGCAGTGGGACAGGTGGCGTTGGCAATCAGCCCCAGCATTTT
cdr3_aa: CASSGTGGVGNQPQHF

cdr3_length: 14
clone_size: once
v_call: TRBV5-6
j_call: TRBJ2-1
d_call: -
cdr3_nt: TGTGCCAGCAGAAGTCTTAGCGGCTACAATGAGCAGTTCTTC
cdr3_aa: CASRSLSGYNEQFF

cdr3_length: 14
clone_size: -
v_call: TRBV28
j_call: TRBJ1-2
d_call: -
cdr3_nt: TGTGCCAGCAGTTTTGTCCGAGGGAACTATGGCTACACCTTC
cdr3_aa: CASSFVRGNYGYTF

cdr3_length: 14
clone_size: -
v_call: TRBV5-4
j_call: TRBJ1-4
d_call: -
cdr3_nt: TGTGCCAGCAGCTCGGGACGGGGGAATGAAAAACTGTTTTTT
cdr3_aa: CASSSGRGNEKLFF

cdr3_length: 13
clone_size: -
v_call: TRBV3-1/TRBV3-2
j_call: TRBJ1-5
d_call: -
cdr3_nt: TGTGCCAGCAGCAAAAATCTTAATCAGCCCCAGCATTTT
cdr3_aa: CASSKNLNQPQHF

cdr3_length: 12
clone_size: few
v_call: TRBV29-1
j_call: TRBJ1-1
d_call: TRBD1
cdr3_nt: TGCAGCGGAGGACAGGGAAACACTGAAGCTTTCTTT
cdr3_aa: CSGGQGNTEAFF

cdr3_length: 14
clone_size: -
v_call: TRBV7-9
j_call: TRBJ1-5
d_call: TRBD1
cdr3_nt: TGTGCCAGCAGCTTAGGGACAGGGCATCAGCCCCAGCATTTT
cdr3_aa: CASSLGTGHQPQHF

cdr3_length: 15
clone_size: -
v_call: TRBV6-5
j_call: TRBJ1-3
d_call: TRBD1
cdr3_nt: TGTGCCAGCATCCCCGGGACAGGGGGAGGAAACACCATATATTTT
cdr3_aa: CASIPGTGGGNTIYF

cdr3_length: 14
clone_size: -
v_call: TRBV6-2/TRBV6-3
j_call: TRBJ1-2
d_call: TRBD1
cdr3_nt: TGTGCCAGCAGTGGACAGGGAGTATCCTATGGCTACACCTTC
cdr3_aa: CASSGQGVSYGYTF

cdr3_length: 16
clone_size: -
v_call: TRBV19
j_call: TRBJ1-6
d_call: TRBD1
cdr3_nt: TGTGCCAGTAGAAATCCGGGACAGGGGGCAGATTCACCCCTCCACTTT
cdr3_aa: CASRNPGQGADSPLHF

cdr3_length: 14
clone_size: -
v_call: TRBV21-1
j_call: TRBJ1-3
d_call: -
cdr3_nt: TGTGCCAGCAGCGGGGGGAACTCTGGAAACACCATATATTTT
cdr3_aa: CASSGGNSGNTIYF

cdr3_length: 14
clone_size: -
v_call: TRBV11-3
j_call: TRBJ2-4
d_call: TRBD1
cdr3_nt: TGTGCCAGCAGCCCCCGTACCAAAGACAGGGTAGCGTACTTC
cdr3_aa: CASSPRTKDRVAYF

cdr3_length: 13
clone_size: -
v_call: TRBV29-1
j_call: TRBJ2-7
d_call: TRBD1
cdr3_nt: TGCAGCGTCCGGACAGGGGGTTCCTACGAGCAGTACTTC
cdr3_aa: CSVRTGGSYEQYF

cdr3_length: 15
clone_size: few
v_call: TRBV25-1
j_call: TRBJ2-4
d_call: -
cdr3_nt: TGTGCCAGCAGTGAATCAGGGAATAACGGAAACATTCAGTACTTC
cdr3_aa: CASSESGNNGNIQYF

cdr3_length: 15
clone_size: -
v_call: TRBV5-8
j_call: TRBJ1-4
d_call: -
cdr3_nt: TGTGCCAGCAGCTTGGGACAGACAGAAAATGAAAAACTGTTTTTT
cdr3_aa: CASSLGQTENEKLFF

cdr3_length: 16
clone_size: -
v_call: TRBV28
j_call: TRBJ1-1
d_call: TRBD1
cdr3_nt: TGTGCCAGCAGTTCCAGACAGGGAGTGCGTGTCACTGAAGCTTTCTTT
cdr3_aa: CASSSRQGVRVTEAFF

cdr3_length: 14
clone_size: -
v_call: TRBV11-2
j_call: TRBJ2-2
d_call: -
cdr3_nt: TGTGCCAGCAGCTTTGTCAGAAACACCGGGGAGCTGTTTTTT
cdr3_aa: CASSFVRNTGELFF

cdr3_length: 13
clone_size: -
v_call: TRBV21-1
j_call: TRBJ1-1
d_call: -
cdr3_nt: TGTGCCAACCCCTACGCTTGGTACACTGAAGCTTTCTTT
cdr3_aa: CANPYAWYTEAFF

cdr3_length: 14
clone_size: once
v_call: TRBV3-1/TRBV3-2
j_call: TRBJ2-7
d_call: TRBD2
cdr3_nt: TGTGCCAGCAGCGTGCGGGGGGGCCCCTACGAGCAGTACTTC
cdr3_aa: CASSVRGGPYEQYF

cdr3_length: 15
clone_size: -
v_call: TRBV30
j_call: TRBJ1-5
d_call: TRBD1
cdr3_nt: TGTGCCTGGGGTACAGGGGGCGCCGGGAATCAGCCCCAGCATTTT
cdr3_aa: CAWGTGGAGNQPQHF

cdr3_length: 16
clone_size: -
v_call: TRBV11-2
j_call: TRBJ2-7
d_call: TRBD2
cdr3_nt: TGTGCCAGCAGCTTAGATTGGAGCGGGAAAAAGAACGAGCAGTACTTC
cdr3_aa: CASSLDWSGKKNEQYF

cdr3_length: 14
clone_size: -
v_call: TRBV2
j_call: TRBJ2-7
d_call: -
cdr3_nt: TGTGCCAGCAACCCCACGTTCAGTCCCTACGAGCAGTACTTC
cdr3_aa: CASNPTFSPYEQYF

cdr3_length: 14
clone_size: few
v_call: TRBV2
j_call: TRBJ2-7
d_call: -
cdr3_nt: TGTGCCAGCGGGGATTTGGGGGCTCCCTACGAGCAGTACTTC
cdr3_aa: CASGDLGAPYEQYF

cdr3_length: 16
clone_size: -
v_call: TRBV28
j_call: TRBJ1-6
d_call: TRBD1
cdr3_nt: TGTGCCAGCAGTACCGGACAGGGATCCTATAATTCACCCCTCCACTTT
cdr3_aa: CASSTGQGSYNSPLHF

cdr3_length: 12
clone_size: -
v_call: TRBV7-3
j_call: TRBJ2-1
d_call: -
cdr3_nt: TGTGCCAGCAGCTCGACAGACAATGAGCAGTTCTTC
cdr3_aa: CASSSTDNEQFF

cdr3_length: 13
clone_size: -
v_call: TRBV7-9
j_call: TRBJ2-7
d_call: -
cdr3_nt: TGTGCCAGCAGCTTGGGTACTACCTACGAGCAGTACTTC
cdr3_aa: CASSLGTTYEQYF

cdr3_length: 15
clone_size: -
v_call: TRBV3-1/TRBV3-2
j_call: TRBJ1-2
d_call: -
cdr3_nt: TGTGCCAGCAGCCAAGGCTCAGACACTAACTATGGCTACACCTTC
cdr3_aa: CASSQGSDTNYGYTF

cdr3_length: 22
clone_size: -
v_call: TRBV7-7
j_call: TRBJ2-1
d_call: TRBD2
cdr3_nt: TGTGCTAGCAGCCCCGTATCAGGGTTACGGGGGGGGAAAGGCCCCCAATTTAATGAGCAGTTCTTC
cdr3_aa: CASSPVSGLRGGKGPQFNEQFF

cdr3_length: 14
clone_size: few
v_call: TRBV11-3
j_call: TRBJ2-7
d_call: TRBD1
cdr3_nt: TGTGCCAGCAGCTTATACGGGACAGCCTACGAGCAGTACTTC
cdr3_aa: CASSLYGTAYEQYF

cdr3_length: 14
clone_size: -
v_call: TRBV6-2/TRBV6-3
j_call: TRBJ1-6
d_call: TRBD1
cdr3_nt: TGTGCCAGCAGTTACGGGGACAGTTATTCACCCCTCCACTTT
cdr3_aa: CASSYGDSYSPLHF

cdr3_length: 14
clone_size: few
v_call: TRBV5-1
j_call: TRBJ1-6
d_call: TRBD1
cdr3_nt: TGCGCCAGCAGTTTCGGACAGGGATCCTCACCCCTCCACTTT
cdr3_aa: CASSFGQGSSPLHF

cdr3_length: 15
clone_size: -
v_call: TRBV9
j_call: TRBJ1-2
d_call: TRBD1
cdr3_nt: TGTGCCAGCAGCCCGCGGACAGGGGAAAACTATGGCTACACCTTC
cdr3_aa: CASSPRTGENYGYTF